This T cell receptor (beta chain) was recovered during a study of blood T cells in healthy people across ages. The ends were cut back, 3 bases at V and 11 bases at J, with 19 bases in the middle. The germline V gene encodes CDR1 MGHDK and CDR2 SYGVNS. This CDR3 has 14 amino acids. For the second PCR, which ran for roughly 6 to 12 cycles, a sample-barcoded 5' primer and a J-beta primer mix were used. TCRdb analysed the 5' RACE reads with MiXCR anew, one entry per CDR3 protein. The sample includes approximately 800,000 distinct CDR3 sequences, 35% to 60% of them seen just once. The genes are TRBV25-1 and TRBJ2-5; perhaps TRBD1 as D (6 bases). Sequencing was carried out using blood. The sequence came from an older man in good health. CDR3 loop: CASSDRGFDNEQYF. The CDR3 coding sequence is TGTGCCAGCAGTGACAGGGGATTTGACAATGAGCAGTACTTC.